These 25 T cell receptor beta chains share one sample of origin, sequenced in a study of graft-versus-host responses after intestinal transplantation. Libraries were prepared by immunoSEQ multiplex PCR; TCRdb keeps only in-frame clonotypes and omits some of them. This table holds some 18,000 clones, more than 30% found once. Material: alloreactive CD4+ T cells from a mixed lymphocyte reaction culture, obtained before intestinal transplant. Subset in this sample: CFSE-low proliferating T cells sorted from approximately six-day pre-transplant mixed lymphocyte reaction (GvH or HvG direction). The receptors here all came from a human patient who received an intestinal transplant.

The CDR3 DNA sequence: TGTGCCAGCAGCTATTCCAGGGAGGACACCGGGGAGCTGTTTTTT. Translating gives CASSYSREDTGELFF. This chain uses TRBV11-3 with TRBJ2-2, with D perhaps matching TRBD2 (6 bases). The CDR3 consists of 15 residues. Deletions cut 4 bases from V and 3 bases from J, with 12 bases between. CDR1 is SGHNT, CDR2 YENEEA, per germline.

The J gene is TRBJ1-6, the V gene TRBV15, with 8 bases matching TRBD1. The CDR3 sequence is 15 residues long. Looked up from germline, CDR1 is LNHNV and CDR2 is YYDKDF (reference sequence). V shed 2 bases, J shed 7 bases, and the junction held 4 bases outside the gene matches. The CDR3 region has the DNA TGTGCCACCAGCAGACAGGGGGCGGACAATTCACCCCTCCACTTT. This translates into CATSRQGADNSPLHF.

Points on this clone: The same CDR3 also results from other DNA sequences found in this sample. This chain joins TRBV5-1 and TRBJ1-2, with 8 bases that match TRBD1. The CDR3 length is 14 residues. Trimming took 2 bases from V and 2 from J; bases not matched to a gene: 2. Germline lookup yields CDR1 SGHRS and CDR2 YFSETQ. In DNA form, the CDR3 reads TGCGCCAGCAGCTTAGGACAGGGCAACTATGGCTACACCTTC. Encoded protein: CASSLGQGNYGYTF.

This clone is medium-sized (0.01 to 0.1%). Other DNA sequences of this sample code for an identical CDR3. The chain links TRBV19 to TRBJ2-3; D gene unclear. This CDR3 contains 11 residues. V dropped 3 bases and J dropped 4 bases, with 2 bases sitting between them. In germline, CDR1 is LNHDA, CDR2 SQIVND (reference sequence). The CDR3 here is CASSMADTQYF. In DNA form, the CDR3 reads TGTGCCAGTAGTATGGCAGATACGCAGTATTTT.

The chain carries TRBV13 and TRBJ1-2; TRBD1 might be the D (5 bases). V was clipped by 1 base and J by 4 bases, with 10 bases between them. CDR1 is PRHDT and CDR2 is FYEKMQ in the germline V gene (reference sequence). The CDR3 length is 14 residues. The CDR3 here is CASSLDQGLYGYTF. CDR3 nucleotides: TGTGCCAGCAGCTTAGATCAGGGCCTCTATGGCTACACCTTC.

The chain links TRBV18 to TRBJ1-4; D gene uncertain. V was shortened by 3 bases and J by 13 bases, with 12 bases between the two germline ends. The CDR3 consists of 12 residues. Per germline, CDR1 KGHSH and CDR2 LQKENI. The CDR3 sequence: CASSPAGRRLFF. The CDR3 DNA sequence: TGTGCCAGCTCACCGGCGGGGAGGAGACTGTTTTTT.

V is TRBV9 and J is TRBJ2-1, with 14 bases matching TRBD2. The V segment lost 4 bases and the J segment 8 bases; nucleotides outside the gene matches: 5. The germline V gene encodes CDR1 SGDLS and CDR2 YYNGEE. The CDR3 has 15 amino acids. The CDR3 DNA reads TGTGCCAGCAGCCCAGGGACTAGCGGGGGCTATGAGCAGTTCTTC. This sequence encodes CASSPGTSGGYEQFF.

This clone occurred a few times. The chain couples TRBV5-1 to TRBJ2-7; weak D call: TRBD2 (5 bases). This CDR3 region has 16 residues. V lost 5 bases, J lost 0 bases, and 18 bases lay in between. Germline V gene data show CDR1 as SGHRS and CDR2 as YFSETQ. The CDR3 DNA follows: TGCGCCAGCAGTCGTTCCTGGGTGGGGAGCTCCTACGAGCAGTACTTC. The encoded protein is CASSRSWVGSSYEQYF.

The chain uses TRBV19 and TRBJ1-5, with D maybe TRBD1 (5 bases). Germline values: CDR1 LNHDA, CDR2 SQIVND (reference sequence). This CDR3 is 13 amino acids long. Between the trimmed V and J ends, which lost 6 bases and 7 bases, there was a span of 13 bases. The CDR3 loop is CASRKGPIQPQHF. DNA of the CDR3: TGTGCCAGTAGAAAGGGGCCGATCCAGCCCCAGCATTTT.

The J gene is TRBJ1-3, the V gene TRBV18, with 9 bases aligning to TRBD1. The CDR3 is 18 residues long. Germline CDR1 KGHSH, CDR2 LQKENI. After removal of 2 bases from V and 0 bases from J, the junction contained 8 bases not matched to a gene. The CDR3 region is CASSPRATGGYSGNTIYF. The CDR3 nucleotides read TGTGCCAGCTCACCAAGGGCTACAGGGGGCTACTCTGGAAACACCATATATTTT.

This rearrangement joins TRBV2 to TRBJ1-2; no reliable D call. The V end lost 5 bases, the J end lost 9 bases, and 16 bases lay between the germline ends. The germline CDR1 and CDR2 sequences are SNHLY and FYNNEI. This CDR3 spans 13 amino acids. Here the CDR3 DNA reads TGTGCCAGCAGTAAGGAGGGAAGGAGGAGCTACACCTTC. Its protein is CASSKEGRRSYTF.

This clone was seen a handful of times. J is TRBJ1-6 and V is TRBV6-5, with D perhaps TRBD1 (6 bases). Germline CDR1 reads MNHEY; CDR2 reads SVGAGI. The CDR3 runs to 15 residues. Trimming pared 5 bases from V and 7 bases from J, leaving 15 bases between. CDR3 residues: CASSIRQVRNSPLHF. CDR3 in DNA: TGTGCCAGCAGTATACGACAGGTCCGGAATTCACCCCTCCACTTT.

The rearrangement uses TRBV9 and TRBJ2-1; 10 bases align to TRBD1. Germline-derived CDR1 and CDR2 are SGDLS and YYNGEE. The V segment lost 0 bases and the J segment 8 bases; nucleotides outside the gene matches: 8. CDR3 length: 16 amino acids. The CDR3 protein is CASSVGGTGAVYEQFF. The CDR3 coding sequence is TGTGCCAGCAGCGTAGGAGGGACAGGGGCGGTATATGAGCAGTTCTTC.

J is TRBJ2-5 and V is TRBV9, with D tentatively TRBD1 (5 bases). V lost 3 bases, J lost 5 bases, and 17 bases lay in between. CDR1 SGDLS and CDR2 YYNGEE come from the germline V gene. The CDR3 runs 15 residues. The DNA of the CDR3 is TGTGCCAGCAGCGCACATGTGGGGCAGGGCGAGACCCAGTACTTC. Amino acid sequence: CASSAHVGQGETQYF.

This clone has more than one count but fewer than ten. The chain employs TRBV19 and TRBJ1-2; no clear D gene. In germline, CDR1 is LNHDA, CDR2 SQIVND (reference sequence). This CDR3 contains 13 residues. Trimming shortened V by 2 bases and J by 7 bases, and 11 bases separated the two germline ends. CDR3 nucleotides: TGTGCCAGTAGTATATGGGGTAATCGTGGCTACACCTTC. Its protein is CASSIWGNRGYTF.

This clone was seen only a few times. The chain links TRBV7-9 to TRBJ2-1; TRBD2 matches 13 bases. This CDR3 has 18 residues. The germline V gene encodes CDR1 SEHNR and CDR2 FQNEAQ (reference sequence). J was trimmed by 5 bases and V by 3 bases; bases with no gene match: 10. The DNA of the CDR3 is TGTGCCAGCAGCTTGACTAGCGGGGGGCCACAATATCACAATGAGCAGTTCTTC. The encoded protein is CASSLTSGGPQYHNEQFF.

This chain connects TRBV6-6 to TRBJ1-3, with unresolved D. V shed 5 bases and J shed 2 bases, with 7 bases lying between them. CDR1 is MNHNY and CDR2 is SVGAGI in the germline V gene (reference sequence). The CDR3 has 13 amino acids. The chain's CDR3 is CASSTAAGNTIYF. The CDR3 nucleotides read TGTGCCAGCAGTACCGCGGCTGGAAACACCATATATTTT.

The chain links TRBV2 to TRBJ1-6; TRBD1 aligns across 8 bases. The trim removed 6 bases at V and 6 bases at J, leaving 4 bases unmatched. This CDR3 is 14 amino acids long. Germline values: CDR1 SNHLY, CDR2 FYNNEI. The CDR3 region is CASRPDRVNSPLHF. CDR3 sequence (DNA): TGTGCCAGCAGACCGGACAGGGTTAATTCACCCCTCCACTTT.

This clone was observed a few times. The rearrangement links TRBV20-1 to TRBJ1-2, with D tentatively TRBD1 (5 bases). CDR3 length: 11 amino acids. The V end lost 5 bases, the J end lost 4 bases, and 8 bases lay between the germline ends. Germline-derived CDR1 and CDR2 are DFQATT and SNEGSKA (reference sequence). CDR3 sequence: CSAQRGYGYTF. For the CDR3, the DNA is TGCAGTGCTCAGAGGGGCTATGGCTACACCTTC.

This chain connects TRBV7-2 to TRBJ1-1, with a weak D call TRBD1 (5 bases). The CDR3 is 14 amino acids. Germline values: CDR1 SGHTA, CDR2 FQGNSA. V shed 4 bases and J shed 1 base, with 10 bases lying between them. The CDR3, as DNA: TGTGCCAGCAGCTGGACATCAAGGAACACTGAAGCTTTCTTT. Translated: CASSWTSRNTEAFF.

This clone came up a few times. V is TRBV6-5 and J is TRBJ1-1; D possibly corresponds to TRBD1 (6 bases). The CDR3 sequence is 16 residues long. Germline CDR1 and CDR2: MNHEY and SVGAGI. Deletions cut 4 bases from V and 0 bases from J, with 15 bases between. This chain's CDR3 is CASSLGGGRVNTEAFF. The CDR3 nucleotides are TGTGCCAGCAGTTTGGGTGGGGGCAGGGTGAACACTGAAGCTTTCTTT.

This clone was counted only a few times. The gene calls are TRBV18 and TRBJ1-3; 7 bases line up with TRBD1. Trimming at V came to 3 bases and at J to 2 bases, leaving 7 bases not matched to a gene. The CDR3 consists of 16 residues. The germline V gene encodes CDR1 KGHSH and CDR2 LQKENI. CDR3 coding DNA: TGTGCCAGCTCACCGGGACAGACAGGGACTGGAAACACCATATATTTT. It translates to CASSPGQTGTGNTIYF.

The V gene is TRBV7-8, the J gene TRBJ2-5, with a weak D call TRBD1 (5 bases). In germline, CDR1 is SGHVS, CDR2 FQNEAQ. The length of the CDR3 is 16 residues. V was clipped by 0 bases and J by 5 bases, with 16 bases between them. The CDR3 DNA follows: TGTGCCAGCAGCTTAGCGTACACAGGTCCGAGCGAGACCCAGTACTTC. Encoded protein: CASSLAYTGPSETQYF.

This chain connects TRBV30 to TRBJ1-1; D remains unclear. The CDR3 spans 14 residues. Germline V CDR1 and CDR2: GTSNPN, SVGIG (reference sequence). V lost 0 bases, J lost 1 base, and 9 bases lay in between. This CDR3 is CAWSVGLPNTEAFF. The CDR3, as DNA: TGTGCCTGGAGTGTAGGTTTACCGAACACTGAAGCTTTCTTT.

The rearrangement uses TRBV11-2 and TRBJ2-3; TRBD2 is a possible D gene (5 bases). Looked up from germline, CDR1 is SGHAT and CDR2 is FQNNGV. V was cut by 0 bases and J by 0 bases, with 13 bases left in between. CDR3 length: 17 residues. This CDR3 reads CASSLDPRSGSTDTQYF. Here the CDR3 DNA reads TGTGCCAGCAGCTTAGATCCCCGTTCGGGGAGCACAGATACGCAGTATTTT.